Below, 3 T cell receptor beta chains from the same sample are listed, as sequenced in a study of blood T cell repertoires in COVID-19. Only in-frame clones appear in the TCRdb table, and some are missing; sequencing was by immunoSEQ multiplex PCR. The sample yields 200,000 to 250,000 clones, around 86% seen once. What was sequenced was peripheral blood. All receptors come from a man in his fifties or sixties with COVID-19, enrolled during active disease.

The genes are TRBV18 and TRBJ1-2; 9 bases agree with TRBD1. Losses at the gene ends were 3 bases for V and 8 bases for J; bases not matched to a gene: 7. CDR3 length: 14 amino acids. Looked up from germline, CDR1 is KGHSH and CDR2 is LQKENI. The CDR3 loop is CASSPTGGREGYTF. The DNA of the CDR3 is TGTGCCAGCTCACCTACAGGGGGCAGGGAAGGCTACACCTTC.

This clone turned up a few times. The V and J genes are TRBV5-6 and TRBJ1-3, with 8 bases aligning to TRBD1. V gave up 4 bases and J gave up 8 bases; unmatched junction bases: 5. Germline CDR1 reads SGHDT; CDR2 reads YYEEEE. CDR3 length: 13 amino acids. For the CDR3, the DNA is TGTGCCAGCAGCGTAACAGGGGGAGACACCATATATTTT. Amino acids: CASSVTGGDTIYF.

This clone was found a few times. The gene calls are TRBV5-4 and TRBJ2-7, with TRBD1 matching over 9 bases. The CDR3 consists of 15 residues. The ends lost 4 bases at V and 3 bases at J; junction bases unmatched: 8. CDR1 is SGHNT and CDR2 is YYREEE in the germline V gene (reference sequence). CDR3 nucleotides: TGTGCCAGCAGCCAAAGACAGGGGGGGTTCTACGAGCAGTACTTC. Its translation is CASSQRQGGFYEQYF.